These 10 T cell receptor beta chains share one sample of origin, sequenced in a study of blood T cell repertoires in COVID-19. Produced via immunoSEQ multiplex PCR; TCRdb's table is partial and in-frame only. This sample has some 300,000 clones, with just under 90% found just once. Sequencing was done on a sample of PBMCs or T cells enriched from blood (not recorded which). Receptor source: a woman in her 50s who had been exposed to COVID-19.

This clone occurred a few times. Additional DNA sequences in this sample encode the identical CDR3. J is TRBJ2-3 and V is TRBV9, with 11 bases that match TRBD1. The length of the CDR3 is 15 residues. V trimming: 2 bases; J trimming: 4 bases; junction bases outside the gene matches: 3. Per the germline V gene, CDR1 is SGDLS and CDR2 is YYNGEE. The CDR3 coding sequence is TGTGCCAGCAGCGTGTGGGGACAGGGGGCAGATACGCAGTATTTT. Protein sequence: CASSVWGQGADTQYF.

The V and J genes are TRBV5-4 and TRBJ2-7, with D perhaps matching TRBD1 (5 bases). The CDR3 sequence is 15 residues long. Trimming removed 0 bases from V and 2 bases from J, with 12 bases in between. The germline gives CDR1 SGHNT, CDR2 YYREEE (reference sequence). CDR3 in amino acids: CASSLERGTPYEQYF. The CDR3 coding sequence is TGTGCCAGCAGCTTGGAAAGGGGTACTCCCTACGAGCAGTACTTC.

The chain couples TRBV3-1 (or the pseudogene TRBV3-2) to TRBJ2-7; D ambiguous. The CDR3 has 11 amino acids. Germline V gives CDR1 LGHDT, CDR2 YNNKEL (reference sequence). V was clipped by 5 bases and J by 0 bases, with 2 bases between them. CDR3 bases: TGTGCCAGCAGCTACTCCTACGAGCAGTACTTC. Translation gives CASSYSYEQYF.

The J gene is TRBJ1-2, the V gene TRBV7-2, with 9 bases fitting TRBD1. The V segment lost 6 bases and the J segment 4 bases; nucleotides outside the gene matches: 9. Per the germline V gene, CDR1 is SGHTA and CDR2 is FQGNSA. The CDR3 spans 15 residues. In nucleotides, the CDR3 is TGTGCCAGCAGTATAAACAGGGGGCTGAGCTATGGCTACACCTTC. Its translation: CASSINRGLSYGYTF.

The V call is TRBV5-4, the J call TRBJ1-1; D gene ambiguous. The CDR3 length is 12 residues. Looked up from germline, CDR1 is SGHNT and CDR2 is YYREEE (reference sequence). Trimming removed 2 bases at V and 4 bases at J, with 6 bases between. In nucleotides, the CDR3 is TGTGCCAGCAGCTTTGGTAGCACTGAAGCTTTCTTT. Residues: CASSFGSTEAFF.

J is TRBJ1-1 and V is TRBV9; 7 bases are shared with TRBD1. Losses at the gene ends were 0 bases for V and 3 bases for J; bases not matched to a gene: 5. The CDR3 extends over 15 amino acids. The V gene's germline CDR1 is SGDLS and CDR2 YYNGEE. CDR3 sequence reads: CASSVESGGYTEAFF. The DNA of the CDR3 is TGTGCCAGCAGCGTAGAGTCAGGGGGGTACACTGAAGCTTTCTTT.

The chain links TRBV5-1 to TRBJ1-6; TRBD1 is a possible D gene (5 bases). The CDR3 runs to 16 residues. V shed 4 bases and J shed 9 bases, with 20 bases lying between them. From germline, CDR1 is SGHRS and CDR2 YFSETQ. CDR3 region: CASSPWAGQDASPLHF. The CDR3 DNA reads as TGCGCCAGCAGCCCCTGGGCGGGGCAGGATGCTTCACCCCTCCACTTT.

The rearrangement joins TRBV18 to TRBJ2-3; D gene uncertain. CDR1 is KGHSH, CDR2 LQKENI, per germline. The ends were cut back, 4 bases at V and 1 base at J, with 9 bases in the middle. This CDR3 region has 14 residues. DNA for the CDR3: TGTGCCAGCTCACTGATCAGCGGCACAGATACGCAGTATTTT. The encoded protein is CASSLISGTDTQYF.

In DNA, the CDR3 is TGTGCCAGCAGCCCGGACAGGGACTACAATGAGCAGTTCTTC. It is translated as CASSPDRDYNEQFF. V gene TRBV27 combines with J gene TRBJ2-1; 8 bases are shared with TRBD1. V gave up 6 bases and J gave up 3 bases; unmatched junction bases: 4. The germline CDR1 and CDR2 sequences are MNHEY and SMNVEV (reference sequence). The CDR3 spans 14 residues.

This chain's CDR3 is CASSLARYNEQFF. CDR3 nucleotides: TGTGCCAGCAGCTTGGCCAGGTACAATGAGCAGTTCTTC. V is TRBV5-4 and J is TRBJ2-1; D unresolved. This CDR3 has 13 residues. V was cut by 0 bases and J by 4 bases, with 5 bases left in between. Germline V gene lookup returns CDR1 SGHNT and CDR2 YYREEE (reference sequence).